The 18 T cell receptor beta chains in this list originate from one sample, sequenced in a study of T cells in Graves' hyperthyroidism and ophthalmopathy. RNA transcripts yielded amplified TCR beta CDR3 regions. Using the HTBI primer set, a first-round RT-PCR was run on the TCR CDR3. A single record per CDR3 protein comes from TCRdb applying MiXCR to the multiplex PCR reads. The data contain over 700,000 distinct CDR3 sequences, just over 35% of them singletons. Sequencing input: blood. Every receptor here comes from a woman in her forties with Graves' hyperthyroidism.

This clonotype came up once. Here the CDR3 omits its conserved ending phenylalanine or tryptophan, so a read error is the likely source. The rearrangement joins TRBV12-3 or TRBV12-4 to TRBJ1-1; 11 nucleotides agree with TRBD1. The CDR3 is 16 amino acids. J was trimmed by 1 base and V by 5 bases; bases with no gene match: 6. CDR3: CASSPGQGVGNTEAFL. The CDR3 region has the DNA TGTGCCAGCAGTCCGGGACAGGGGGTTGGGAACACTGAAGCTTTCCTT.

This clonotype occurred many times. V gene TRBV5-1 combines with J gene TRBJ1-2; no clear D gene. The germline V gene encodes CDR1 SGHRS and CDR2 YFSETQ. The CDR3 has 13 residues. V gave up 2 bases and J gave up 6 bases, with 11 bases separating them. The CDR3 bases are TGCGCCAGCAGCTTTAATCGTGGCAATGGCTACACCTTC. Protein sequence: CASSFNRGNGYTF.

In this sample, this clonotype turned up a few times. V and J are TRBV7-3 and TRBJ2-7; 15 bases are shared with TRBD2. Germline CDR1 reads SGHTA; CDR2 reads FQGTGA. Trimming took 5 bases from V and 9 from J; bases not matched to a gene: 17. This CDR3 is 18 amino acids long. The CDR3 loop is CASSAGPGTSGRLAGQYF. For the CDR3, the DNA is TGTGCCAGCAGCGCCGGTCCTGGGACTAGCGGGAGGTTAGCTGGGCAGTACTTC.

V gene TRBV7-2 combines with J gene TRBJ2-7; 9 nucleotides line up with TRBD2. V lost 5 bases to trimming and J lost 1 base; unmatched junction nucleotides: 12. The CDR3 covers 17 residues. Per the germline V gene, CDR1 is SGHTA and CDR2 is FQGNSA. The CDR3 sequence: CASSLEGLAGNSYEQYF. CDR3 DNA sequence: TGTGCCAGCAGCCTCGAGGGGCTAGCGGGGAATTCCTACGAGCAGTACTTC.

Many counts were recorded for this clonotype. The chain links TRBV7-2 to TRBJ1-6; D is undetermined. CDR3 length equals 13 residues. From germline, CDR1 is SGHTA and CDR2 FQGNSA. V lost 0 bases to trimming and J lost 8 bases, with 5 bases between them. The CDR3 bases are TGTGCCAGCAGCTTAGCGCAGGATTCACCCCTCCACTTT. The encoded protein is CASSLAQDSPLHF.

Only a few counts were recorded for this clonotype. The chain couples TRBV28 to TRBJ1-5; D is unclear. Germline CDR1 and CDR2: MDHEN and SYDVKM. The CDR3 contains 15 residues. Trimming took 5 bases from V and 2 from J, leaving 13 bases between them. The CDR3 sequence is CASSKGFDGNQPQHF. The DNA for the CDR3 is TGTGCCAGCAGTAAAGGGTTTGACGGCAATCAGCCCCAGCATTTT.

This clonotype was recorded once. This chain uses TRBV7-2 with TRBJ1-6; 9 positions match TRBD1. After removal of 2 bases from V and 9 bases from J, the junction contained 8 bases not matched to a gene. Per the germline V gene, CDR1 is SGHTA and CDR2 is FQGNSA. There are 16 residues in the CDR3. The CDR3 loop reads CASSLSRTGGGSPLHF. CDR3 bases: TGTGCCAGCAGCTTAAGCCGAACAGGGGGCGGTTCACCCCTCCACTTT.

The chain joins TRBV6-1 to TRBJ1-4; D is unresolved. The V end was cut by 3 bases, the J end by 6 bases, with 5 bases between. The CDR3 has 12 residues. CDR1 is MNHNS, CDR2 SASEGT, per germline. The CDR3 region is CASSDRHEKLFF. The CDR3 nucleotides read TGTGCCAGCAGTGACCGACATGAAAAACTGTTTTTT.

The gene calls are TRBV25-1 and TRBJ1-1; 7 bases line up with TRBD1. Unmatched junction bases numbered 8, after V lost 1 base and J lost 6 bases. Germline lookup yields CDR1 MGHDK and CDR2 SYGVNS. The CDR3 loop spans 15 amino acids. CDR3 sequence reads: CASSELGQVAAEAFF. In DNA form, the CDR3 reads TGTGCCAGCAGTGAATTAGGACAGGTCGCCGCTGAAGCTTTCTTT.

This clonotype has at least ten counts. The chain employs TRBV6-6 and TRBJ2-7, with D hard to call. The ends were cut back, 0 bases at V and 1 base at J, with 4 bases in the middle. The CDR3 has 13 residues. Germline V gene lookup returns CDR1 MNHNY and CDR2 SVGAGI (reference sequence). The CDR3 sequence: CASSYSTSYEQYF. The CDR3 nucleotides are TGTGCCAGCAGTTACTCGACTTCCTACGAGCAGTACTTC.

This clonotype came up many times. This chain links TRBV10-1 with TRBJ2-2; D may be TRBD2 (5 bases). The CDR3 covers 13 residues. The V end lost 8 bases, the J end lost 4 bases, and 11 bases lay between the germline ends. In germline, CDR1 is WNHNN, CDR2 SYGVQD (reference sequence). CDR3 sequence (DNA): TGCGCCAGCTCCGACTACCCCACCGGGGAGCTGTTTTTT. Protein: CASSDYPTGELFF.

This clonotype was seen a handful of times. The chain has TRBV7-9 and TRBJ1-1; 9 bases fit TRBD1. Germline V lookup: CDR1 SEHNR, CDR2 FQNEAQ (reference sequence). The CDR3 length is 13 residues. Trimming took 5 bases from V and 11 from J; bases not matched to a gene: 9. CDR3 in DNA: TGTGCCAGCAGCCCGGACAGGGGCAGGGACGCTTTCTTT. Its translation: CASSPDRGRDAFF.

This chain uses TRBV20-1 with TRBJ1-2; the D gene is possibly TRBD1 (5 bases). Germline values: CDR1 DFQATT, CDR2 SNEGSKA (reference sequence). The CDR3 is made up of 13 amino acids. Trimming took off 1 base at V and 6 bases at J, with 12 bases between the two ends. CDR3: CSARGTGTHGYTF. The CDR3 bases are TGCAGTGCTAGAGGGACCGGGACCCATGGCTACACCTTC.

In its sample, this clonotype was seen many times. The rearrangement joins TRBV29-1 to TRBJ2-5; D is perhaps TRBD1 (8 bases). This CDR3 comprises 14 residues. V was clipped by 2 bases and J by 5 bases, with 15 bases between them. The germline V gene encodes CDR1 SQVTM and CDR2 ANQGSEA. The CDR3 loop is CSVEIQGGDETQYF. CDR3 DNA sequence: TGCAGCGTTGAAATACAGGGGGGGGACGAGACCCAGTACTTC.

This clonotype was seen a few times. One end of the junction varies from germline; a read error may be responsible. The chain combines TRBV5-5 with TRBJ1-2; the D is unclear. Germline CDR1 and CDR2: SGHKS and YYEKEE (reference sequence). The CDR3 length is 14 residues. The CDR3 coding sequence is TGCGCCAGCAGCCAAGATAAGGAACTCGGTGGCTACACCTTC. Translating it yields CASSQDKELGGYTF.

This clonotype was seen at least ten times. This rearrangement joins TRBV7-2 to TRBJ1-3; 11 nucleotides agree with TRBD1. The germline V gene has CDR1 SGHTA and CDR2 FQGNSA. With V trimmed by 5 bases and J by 2 bases, 5 bases remained unmatched. The CDR3 runs to 16 residues. The CDR3 DNA reads as TGTGCCAGCAGCCTTGGACAGGGGGCTACTGGAAACACCATATATTTT. Its translation: CASSLGQGATGNTIYF.

The chain recombines TRBV6-5 with TRBJ1-5, with 7 bases matching TRBD1. V shed 4 bases, J shed 6 bases, and the junction held 12 bases outside the gene matches. The CDR3 is made up of 16 amino acids. CDR1 is MNHEY, CDR2 SVGAGI, per germline. Here the CDR3 reads CASSSSKRQGGQPQHF. In DNA form, the CDR3 reads TGTGCCAGCAGTTCCTCCAAGCGACAGGGTGGTCAGCCCCAGCATTTT.

This rearrangement joins TRBV15 to TRBJ2-5; D tentatively fits TRBD1 or TRBD2 (5 bases each). The CDR3 contains 15 residues. Germline V gene lookup returns CDR1 LNHNV and CDR2 YYDKDF (reference sequence). V lost 3 bases and J lost 2, with 13 bases in between. The CDR3 loop is CATSSNRDGQETQYF. CDR3 nucleotide sequence: TGTGCCACCAGCAGCAACCGGGACGGACAAGAGACCCAGTACTTC.